The clone carrying this T cell receptor (beta chain) was seen only a few times. Its cognate antigen is unknown. TCRdb independently ran MiXCR on the 5' RACE reads; one entry per CDR3 protein. Of roughly 510,000 distinct CDR3 sequences in the sample, roughly 17% are singletons; the top ten hold around 7.8%. With V trimmed by 7 bases and J by 4 bases, 8 bases remained unmatched. CDR1 is SQVTM, CDR2 ANQGSEA, per germline. The CDR3 loop spans 13 amino acids. The entry originates in a study of T-cell memory formation after mild COVID-19. Study information: The study found TCR clusters largely donor specific. Study conclusions and caveats: Researchers report contracting CD4+ clones mostly in CM and EM, with CD8+ clones in EMRA.

This receptor was identified in an adult woman who had mild COVID-19 (a few samples of this study predate the infection). Cell type and time point are not known. Sequenced sample: PBMCs or a T cell subset sorted from them (not recorded which). This sequence joins TRBV29-1 and TRBJ1-1; 8 nucleotides line up with TRBD1. The CDR3 here is CSGGQGRGTEAFF. In nucleotides, the CDR3 is TGCAGCGGTGGACAGGGTAGGGGCACTGAAGCTTTCTTT.